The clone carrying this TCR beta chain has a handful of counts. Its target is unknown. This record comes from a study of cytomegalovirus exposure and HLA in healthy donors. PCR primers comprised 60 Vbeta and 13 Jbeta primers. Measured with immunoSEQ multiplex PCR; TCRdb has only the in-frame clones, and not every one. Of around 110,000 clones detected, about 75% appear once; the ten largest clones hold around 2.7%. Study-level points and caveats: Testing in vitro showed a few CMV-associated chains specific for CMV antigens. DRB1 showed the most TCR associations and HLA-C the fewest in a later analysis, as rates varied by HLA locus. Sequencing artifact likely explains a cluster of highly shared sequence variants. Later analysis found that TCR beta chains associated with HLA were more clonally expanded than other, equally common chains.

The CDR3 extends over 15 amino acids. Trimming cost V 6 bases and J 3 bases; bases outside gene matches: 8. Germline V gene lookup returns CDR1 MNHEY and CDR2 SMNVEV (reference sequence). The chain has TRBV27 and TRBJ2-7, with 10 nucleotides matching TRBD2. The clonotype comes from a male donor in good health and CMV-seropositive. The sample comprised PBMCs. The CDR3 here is CASSPSGGAVYEQYF. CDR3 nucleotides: TGTGCCAGCAGCCCCAGCGGGGGGGCCGTCTACGAGCAGTACTTC.